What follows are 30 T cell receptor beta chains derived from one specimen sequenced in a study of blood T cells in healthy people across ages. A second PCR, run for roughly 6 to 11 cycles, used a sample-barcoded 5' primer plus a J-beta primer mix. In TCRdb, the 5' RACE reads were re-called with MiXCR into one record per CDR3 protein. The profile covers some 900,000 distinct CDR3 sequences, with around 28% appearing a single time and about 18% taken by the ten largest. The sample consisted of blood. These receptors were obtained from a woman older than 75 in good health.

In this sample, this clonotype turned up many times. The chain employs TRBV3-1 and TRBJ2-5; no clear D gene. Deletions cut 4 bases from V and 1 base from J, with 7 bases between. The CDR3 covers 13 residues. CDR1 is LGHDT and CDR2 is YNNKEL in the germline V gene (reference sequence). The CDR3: CASSPSPQETQYF. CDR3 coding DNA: TGTGCCAGCAGCCCATCTCCCCAAGAGACCCAGTACTTC.

The CDR3 region has the DNA TGTGCCAGCAGTTCCTCCGGAGTAGCGGGACCCACAGATACGCAGTATTTT. Encoded protein: CASSSSGVAGPTDTQYF. The chain uses TRBV28 and TRBJ2-3, with TRBD2 matching 8 bases. Per germline, CDR1 MDHEN and CDR2 SYDVKM. The trim removed 4 bases at V and 2 bases at J, leaving 11 bases unmatched. CDR3 size: 17 residues.

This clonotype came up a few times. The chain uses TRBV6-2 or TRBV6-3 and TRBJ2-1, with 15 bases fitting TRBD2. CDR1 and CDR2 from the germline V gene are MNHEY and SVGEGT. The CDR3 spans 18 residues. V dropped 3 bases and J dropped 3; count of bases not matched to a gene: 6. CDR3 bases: TGTGCCAGCAGTTATAGGACTAGCGGGGGGGTTGGCTACAATGAGCAGTTCTTC. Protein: CASSYRTSGGVGYNEQFF.

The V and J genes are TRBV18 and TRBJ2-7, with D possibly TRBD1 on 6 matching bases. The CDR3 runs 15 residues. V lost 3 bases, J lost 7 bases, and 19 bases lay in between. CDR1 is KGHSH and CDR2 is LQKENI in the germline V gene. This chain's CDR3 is CASSPTAQGGNEQYF. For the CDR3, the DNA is TGTGCCAGCTCACCGACAGCACAGGGTGGCAATGAGCAGTACTTC.

The CDR3 bases are TGTGCCAGCAGTTCCCGGGGGGGCTACTACAATGAGCAGTTCTTC. As protein: CASSSRGGYYNEQFF. J is TRBJ2-1 and V is TRBV27; 8 nucleotides align to TRBD2. The germline V gene encodes CDR1 MNHEY and CDR2 SMNVEV (reference sequence). Trimming removed 4 bases from V and 3 bases from J; junction bases left unmatched: 5. This CDR3 contains 15 residues.

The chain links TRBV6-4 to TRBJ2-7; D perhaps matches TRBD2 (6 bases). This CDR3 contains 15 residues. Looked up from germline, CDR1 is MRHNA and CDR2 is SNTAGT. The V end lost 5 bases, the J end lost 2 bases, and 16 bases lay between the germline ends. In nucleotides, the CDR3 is TGTGCCAGCAGTTTAGTGGGGGGTCCCACCTACGAGCAGTACTTC. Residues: CASSLVGGPTYEQYF.

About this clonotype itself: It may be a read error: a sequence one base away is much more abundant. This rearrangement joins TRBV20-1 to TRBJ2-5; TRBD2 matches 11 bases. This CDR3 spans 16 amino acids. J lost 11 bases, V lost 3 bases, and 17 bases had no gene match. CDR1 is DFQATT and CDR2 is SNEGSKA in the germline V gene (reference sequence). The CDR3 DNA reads TGCAGTGCTAGTCTTGGTAGCGGGGGGGCCGGAAATGAGCAGTACTTC. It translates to CSASLGSGGAGNEQYF.

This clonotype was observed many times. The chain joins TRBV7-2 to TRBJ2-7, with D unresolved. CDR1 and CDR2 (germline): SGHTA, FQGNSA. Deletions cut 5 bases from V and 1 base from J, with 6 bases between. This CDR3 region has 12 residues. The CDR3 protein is CASSPQSYEQYF. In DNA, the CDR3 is TGTGCCAGCAGCCCACAGTCCTACGAGCAGTACTTC.

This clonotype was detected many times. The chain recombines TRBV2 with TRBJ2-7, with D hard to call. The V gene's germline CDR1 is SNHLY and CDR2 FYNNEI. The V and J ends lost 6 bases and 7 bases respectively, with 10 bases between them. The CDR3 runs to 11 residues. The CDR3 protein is CASSRSGEQYF. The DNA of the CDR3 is TGTGCCAGCAGCCGATCAGGAGAGCAGTACTTC.

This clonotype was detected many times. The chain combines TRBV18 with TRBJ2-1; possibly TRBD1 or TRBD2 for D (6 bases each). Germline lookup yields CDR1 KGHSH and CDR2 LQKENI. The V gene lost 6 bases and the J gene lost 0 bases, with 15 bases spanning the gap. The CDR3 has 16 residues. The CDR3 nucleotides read TGTGCCAGCTCCCGCGGGACACCGAGCTCCTACAATGAGCAGTTCTTC. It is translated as CASSRGTPSSYNEQFF.

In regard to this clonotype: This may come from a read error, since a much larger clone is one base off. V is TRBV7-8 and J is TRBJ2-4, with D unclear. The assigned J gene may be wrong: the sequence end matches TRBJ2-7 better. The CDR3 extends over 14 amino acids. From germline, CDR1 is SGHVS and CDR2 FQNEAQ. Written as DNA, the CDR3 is TGTGCCAGCAGCCGAGAGAACAGTCACTACGAGCAGTACTTC. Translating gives CASSRENSHYEQYF.

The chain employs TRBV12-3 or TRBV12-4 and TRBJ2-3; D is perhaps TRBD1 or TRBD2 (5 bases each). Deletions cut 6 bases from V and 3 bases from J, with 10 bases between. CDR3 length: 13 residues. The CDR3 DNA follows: TGTGCCAGCAGCCGAGAGGGGACAGATACGCAGTATTTT. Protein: CASSREGTDTQYF.

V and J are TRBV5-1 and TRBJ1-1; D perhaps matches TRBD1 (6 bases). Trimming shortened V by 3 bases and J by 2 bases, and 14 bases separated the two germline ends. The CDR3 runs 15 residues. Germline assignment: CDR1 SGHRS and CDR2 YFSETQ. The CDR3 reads CASSSGQLLNTEAFF. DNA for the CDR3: TGCGCCAGCAGCTCGGGACAACTACTTAACACTGAAGCTTTCTTT. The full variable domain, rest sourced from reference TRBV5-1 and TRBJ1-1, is KAGVTQTPRYLIKTRGQQVTLSCSPISGHRSVSWYQQTPGQGLQFLFEYFSETQRNKGNFPGRFSGRQFSNSRSEMNVSTLELGDSALYLCASSSGQLLNTEAFFGQGTRLTVV.

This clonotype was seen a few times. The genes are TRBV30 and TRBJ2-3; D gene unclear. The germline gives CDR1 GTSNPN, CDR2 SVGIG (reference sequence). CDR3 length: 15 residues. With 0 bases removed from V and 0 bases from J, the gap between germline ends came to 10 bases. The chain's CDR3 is CAWSVGRSSTDTQYF. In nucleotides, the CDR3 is TGTGCCTGGAGTGTAGGGCGGTCTAGCACAGATACGCAGTATTTT. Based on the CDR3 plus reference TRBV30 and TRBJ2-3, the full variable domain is SQTIHQWPATLVQPVGSPLSLECTVEGTSNPNLYWYRQAAGRGLQLLFYSVGIGQISSEVPQNLSASRPQDRQFILSSKKLLLSDSGFYLCAWSVGRSSTDTQYFGPGTRLTVL.

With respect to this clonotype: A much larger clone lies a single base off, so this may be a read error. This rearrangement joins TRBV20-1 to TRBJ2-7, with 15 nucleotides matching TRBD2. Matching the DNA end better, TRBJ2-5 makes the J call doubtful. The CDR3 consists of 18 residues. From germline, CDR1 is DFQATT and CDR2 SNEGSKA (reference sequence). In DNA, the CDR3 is TGCAGTGCCCCTGTCGGACTAGCGGGGGGGGTCCCTCGGGAGACCCAGTACTTC. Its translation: CSAPVGLAGGVPRETQYF.

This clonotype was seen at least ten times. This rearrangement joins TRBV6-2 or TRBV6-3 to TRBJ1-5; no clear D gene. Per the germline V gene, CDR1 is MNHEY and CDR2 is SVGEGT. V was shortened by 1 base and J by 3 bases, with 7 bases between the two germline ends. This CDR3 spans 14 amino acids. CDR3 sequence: CASSYLNNNQPQHF. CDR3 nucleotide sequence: TGTGCCAGCAGTTACTTGAATAACAATCAGCCCCAGCATTTT.

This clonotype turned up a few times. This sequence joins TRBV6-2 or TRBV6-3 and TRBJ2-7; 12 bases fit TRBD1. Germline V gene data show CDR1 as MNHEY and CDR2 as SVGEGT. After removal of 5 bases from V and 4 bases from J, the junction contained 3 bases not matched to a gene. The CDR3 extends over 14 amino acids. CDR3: CASSEGQGAYEQYF. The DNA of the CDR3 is TGTGCCAGCAGTGAGGGACAGGGGGCTTACGAGCAGTACTTC.

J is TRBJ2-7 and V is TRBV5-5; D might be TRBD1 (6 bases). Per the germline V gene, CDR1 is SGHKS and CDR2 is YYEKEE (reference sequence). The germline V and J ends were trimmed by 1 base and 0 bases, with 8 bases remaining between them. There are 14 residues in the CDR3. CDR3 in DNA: TGTGCCAGCAGCTTGTTACAGGGCTCCTACGAGCAGTACTTC. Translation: CASSLLQGSYEQYF. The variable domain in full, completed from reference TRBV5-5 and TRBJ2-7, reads DAGVTQSPTHLIKTRGQQVTLRCSPISGHKSVSWYQQVLGQGPQFIFQYYEKEERGRGNFPDRFSARQFPNYSSELNVNALLLGDSALYLCASSLLQGSYEQYFGPGTRLTVT.

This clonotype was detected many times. The CDR3 nucleotides read TGCGCCAGCAGCTCCGGGTCTCGGGATACGCAGTATTTT. Amino acids: CASSSGSRDTQYF. V usage is TRBV5-1 and J usage is TRBJ2-3; D is uncertain. Trimming removed 3 bases from V and 6 bases from J, with 11 bases in between. The CDR3 is 13 amino acids. Germline values: CDR1 SGHRS, CDR2 YFSETQ.

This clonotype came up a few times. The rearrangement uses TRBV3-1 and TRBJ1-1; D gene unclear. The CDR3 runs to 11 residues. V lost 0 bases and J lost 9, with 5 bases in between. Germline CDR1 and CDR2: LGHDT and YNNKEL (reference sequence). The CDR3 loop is CASSQDRKAFF. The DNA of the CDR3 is TGTGCCAGCAGCCAAGATCGGAAAGCTTTCTTT.

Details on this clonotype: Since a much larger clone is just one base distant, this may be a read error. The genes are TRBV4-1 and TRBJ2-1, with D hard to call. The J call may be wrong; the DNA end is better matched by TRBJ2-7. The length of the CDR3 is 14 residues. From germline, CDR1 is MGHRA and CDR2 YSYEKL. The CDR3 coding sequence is TGCGCCAGCAGCCATCACGGATCCTACAATGAGCAGTACTTC. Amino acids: CASSHHGSYNEQYF.

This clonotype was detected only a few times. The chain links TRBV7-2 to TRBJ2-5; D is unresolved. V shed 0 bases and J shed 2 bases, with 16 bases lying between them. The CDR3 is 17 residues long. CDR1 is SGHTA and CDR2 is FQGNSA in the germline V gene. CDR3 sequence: CASSLALLSGRQETQYF. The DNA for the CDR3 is TGTGCCAGCAGCTTAGCGCTTCTTAGTGGCAGGCAAGAGACCCAGTACTTC.

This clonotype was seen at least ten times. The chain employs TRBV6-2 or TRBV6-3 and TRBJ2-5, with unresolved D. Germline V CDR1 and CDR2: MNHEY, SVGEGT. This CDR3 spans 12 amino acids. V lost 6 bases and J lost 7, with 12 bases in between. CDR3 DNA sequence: TGTGCCAGCAGACGGCCGGGTGGGACCCAGTACTTC. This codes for CASRRPGGTQYF.

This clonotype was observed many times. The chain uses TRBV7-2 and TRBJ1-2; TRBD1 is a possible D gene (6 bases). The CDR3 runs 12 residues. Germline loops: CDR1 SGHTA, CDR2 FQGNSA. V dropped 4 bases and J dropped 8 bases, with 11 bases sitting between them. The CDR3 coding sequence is TGTGCCAGCAGCTCTGACAGGAAGGGCTACACCTTC. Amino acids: CASSSDRKGYTF. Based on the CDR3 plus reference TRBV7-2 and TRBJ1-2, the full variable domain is GAGVSQSPSNKVTEKGKDVELRCDPISGHTALYWYRQSLGQGLEFLIYFQGNSAPDKSGLPSDRFSAERTGGSVSTLTIQRTQQEDSAVYLCASSSDRKGYTFGSGTRLTVV.

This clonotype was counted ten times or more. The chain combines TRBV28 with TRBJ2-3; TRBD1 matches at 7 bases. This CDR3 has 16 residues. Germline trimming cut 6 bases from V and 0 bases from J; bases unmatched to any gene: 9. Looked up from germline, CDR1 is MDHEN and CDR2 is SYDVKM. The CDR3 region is CASSSSTGWSTDTQYF. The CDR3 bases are TGTGCCAGCAGCTCTTCGACAGGGTGGAGCACAGATACGCAGTATTTT.

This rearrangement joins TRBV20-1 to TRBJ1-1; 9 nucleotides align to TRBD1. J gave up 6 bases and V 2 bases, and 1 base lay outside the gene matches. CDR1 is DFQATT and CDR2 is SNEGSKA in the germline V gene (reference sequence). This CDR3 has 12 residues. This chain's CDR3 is CSARRDRAEAFF. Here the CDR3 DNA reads TGCAGTGCTAGAAGGGACAGGGCTGAAGCTTTCTTT.

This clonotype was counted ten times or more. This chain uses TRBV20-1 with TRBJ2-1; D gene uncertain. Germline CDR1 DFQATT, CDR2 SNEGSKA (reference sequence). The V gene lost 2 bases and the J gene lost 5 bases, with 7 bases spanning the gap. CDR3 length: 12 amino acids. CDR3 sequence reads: CSARQVNNEQFF. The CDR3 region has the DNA TGCAGTGCTAGACAGGTTAACAATGAGCAGTTCTTC.

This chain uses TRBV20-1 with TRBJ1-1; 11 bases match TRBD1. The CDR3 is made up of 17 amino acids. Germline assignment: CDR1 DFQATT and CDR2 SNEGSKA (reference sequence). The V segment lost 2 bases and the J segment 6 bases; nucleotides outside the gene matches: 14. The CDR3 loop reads CSARSSLGQGAGSEAFF. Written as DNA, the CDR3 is TGCAGTGCTAGATCCTCATTAGGACAGGGGGCAGGGTCTGAAGCTTTCTTT.

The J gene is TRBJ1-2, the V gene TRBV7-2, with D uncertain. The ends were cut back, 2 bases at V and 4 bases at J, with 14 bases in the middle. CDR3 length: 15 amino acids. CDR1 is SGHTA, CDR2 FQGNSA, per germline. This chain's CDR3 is CASSLQDWGIYGYTF. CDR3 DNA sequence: TGTGCCAGCAGCTTACAGGACTGGGGAATCTATGGCTACACCTTC.

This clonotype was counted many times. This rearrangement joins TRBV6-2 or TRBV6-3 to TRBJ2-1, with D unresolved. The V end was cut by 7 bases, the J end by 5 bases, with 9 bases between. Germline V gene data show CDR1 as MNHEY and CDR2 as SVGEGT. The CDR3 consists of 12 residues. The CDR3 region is CASNTGNNEQFF. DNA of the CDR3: TGTGCCAGCAATACCGGCAACAATGAGCAGTTCTTC.